The rows below give T cell receptor beta chains drawn from one sample of a study of T-cell reconstitution after alpha-beta-depleted transplantation in children. TCRdb independently ran MiXCR on the PCR reads; one entry per CDR3 protein. The data show fewer than 750,000 distinct CDR3 sequences, 23% seen once. The sequences come from PBMCs, mostly from graft donor cells, collected 360 days after TCRalphabeta/CD19-depleted stem cell transplant. These receptor sequences come from a boy in the first two years of life who had a stem cell transplant for acute myeloid leukemia, so the T cells may come from the graft donor. Each CDR3 is given with its conserved first and last residue. A D gene is named only where the DNA matches it firmly. Only part of the rows carry a size: once, few, many, or a class if the clone is expanded.

d_call: TRBD1; v_call: TRBV20-1; cdr3_length: 17; clone_size: -; j_call: TRBJ1-4; cdr3_aa: CSARPQGARFTNEKLFF; cdr3_nt: TGCAGTGCTAGACCACAGGGGGCTAGGTTTACTAATGAAAAACTGTTTTTT
d_call: -; v_call: TRBV12-3/TRBV12-4; cdr3_length: 14; clone_size: few; j_call: TRBJ2-3; cdr3_aa: CASSFSVSTDTQYF; cdr3_nt: TGTGCCAGCAGTTTTAGCGTTAGCACAGATACGCAGTATTTT
d_call: -; v_call: TRBV20-1; cdr3_length: 15; clone_size: -; j_call: TRBJ1-2; cdr3_aa: CSAMLLQPGSGGYTF; cdr3_nt: TGCAGTGCCATGCTATTACAACCAGGTTCCGGTGGCTACACCTTC
d_call: -; v_call: TRBV20-1; cdr3_length: 11; clone_size: few; j_call: TRBJ2-5; cdr3_aa: CSAPDGETQYF; cdr3_nt: TGCAGTGCACCCGACGGGGAGACCCAGTACTTC
d_call: -; v_call: TRBV12-3/TRBV12-4; cdr3_length: 14; clone_size: few; j_call: TRBJ2-7; cdr3_aa: CASSTYPASGEQYF; cdr3_nt: TGTGCCAGCAGTACCTATCCGGCCTCTGGCGAGCAGTACTTC
d_call: TRBD1; v_call: TRBV7-3; cdr3_length: 13; clone_size: -; j_call: TRBJ2-1; cdr3_aa: CASSSDRQNEQFF; cdr3_nt: TGTGCCAGCAGCTCGGACAGGCAGAATGAGCAGTTCTTC
d_call: -; v_call: TRBV20-1; cdr3_length: 12; clone_size: few; j_call: TRBJ2-1; cdr3_aa: CSARSMTNEQFF; cdr3_nt: TGCAGTGCTAGATCCATGACGAATGAGCAGTTCTTC
d_call: TRBD1; v_call: TRBV29-1; cdr3_length: 13; clone_size: few; j_call: TRBJ2-7; cdr3_aa: CSVNTGGSYEQYF; cdr3_nt: TGCAGCGTCAACACAGGGGGGAGTTACGAGCAGTACTTC
d_call: -; v_call: TRBV13; cdr3_length: 12; clone_size: many; j_call: TRBJ2-3; cdr3_aa: CASSFYTDTQYF; cdr3_nt: TGTGCCAGCAGCTTTTACACAGATACGCAGTATTTT
d_call: TRBD2; v_call: TRBV20-1; cdr3_length: 19; clone_size: -; j_call: TRBJ2-1; cdr3_aa: CSARHPGLAGKGMLGEQFF; cdr3_nt: TGCAGTGCTAGACACCCGGGACTAGCGGGGAAGGGGATGCTGGGGGAGCAGTTCTTC
d_call: -; v_call: TRBV7-9; cdr3_length: 13; clone_size: -; j_call: TRBJ2-1; cdr3_aa: CASSAGTPNEQFF; cdr3_nt: TGTGCCAGCAGCGCCGGGACTCCCAATGAGCAGTTCTTC
d_call: -; v_call: TRBV20-1; cdr3_length: 15; clone_size: many; j_call: TRBJ1-2; cdr3_aa: CSAEGHLFRRYGYTF; cdr3_nt: TGCAGTGCAGAAGGACACCTGTTCCGGAGATATGGCTACACCTTC
d_call: -; v_call: TRBV6-5; cdr3_length: 13; clone_size: few; j_call: TRBJ2-5; cdr3_aa: CASSYTLSETQYF; cdr3_nt: TGTGCCAGCAGTTACACCCTGAGCGAGACCCAGTACTTC
d_call: -; v_call: TRBV5-5; cdr3_length: 15; clone_size: -; j_call: TRBJ1-2; cdr3_aa: CASSGGTAVWDGYTF; cdr3_nt: TGTGCCAGCAGCGGAGGGACGGCGGTTTGGGATGGCTACACCTTC
d_call: -; v_call: TRBV20-1; cdr3_length: 11; clone_size: many; j_call: TRBJ2-3; cdr3_aa: CSAGTANTQYF; cdr3_nt: TGCAGCGCCGGCACTGCCAATACGCAGTATTTT
d_call: TRBD1; v_call: TRBV20-1; cdr3_length: 15; clone_size: -; j_call: TRBJ2-1; cdr3_aa: CSASPGQGLYNEQFF; cdr3_nt: TGCAGTGCTAGCCCGGGACAGGGGCTGTACAATGAGCAGTTCTTC
d_call: TRBD1; v_call: TRBV29-1; cdr3_length: 11; clone_size: few; j_call: TRBJ1-1; cdr3_aa: CSVARQGEAFF; cdr3_nt: TGCAGCGTTGCCCGACAGGGAGAAGCTTTCTTT
d_call: TRBD1; v_call: TRBV3-1; cdr3_length: 16; clone_size: many; j_call: TRBJ2-6; cdr3_aa: CASSQEVDRVLNVLTF; cdr3_nt: TGTGCCAGCAGCCAAGAAGTGGACAGGGTTCTGAACGTCCTGACTTTC
d_call: TRBD1; v_call: TRBV6-4; cdr3_length: 13; clone_size: few; j_call: TRBJ2-1; cdr3_aa: CASSGDSHNEQFF; cdr3_nt: TGTGCCAGCAGTGGGGACAGCCACAATGAGCAGTTCTTC
d_call: -; v_call: TRBV6-1; cdr3_length: 14; clone_size: few; j_call: TRBJ2-4; cdr3_aa: CASSMGVAKNIQYF; cdr3_nt: TGTGCCAGCAGTATGGGGGTGGCCAAAAACATTCAGTACTTC
d_call: TRBD2; v_call: TRBV12-3/TRBV12-4; cdr3_length: 15; clone_size: many; j_call: TRBJ2-1; cdr3_aa: CASSPKRGTYNEQFF; cdr3_nt: TGTGCCAGCAGTCCTAAGCGGGGCACCTACAATGAGCAGTTCTTC
d_call: -; v_call: TRBV9; cdr3_length: 13; clone_size: few; j_call: TRBJ2-6; cdr3_aa: CASSGPGANVLTF; cdr3_nt: TGTGCCAGCAGCGGCCCCGGGGCCAACGTCCTGACTTTC
d_call: -; v_call: TRBV29-1; cdr3_length: 11; clone_size: -; j_call: TRBJ1-2; cdr3_aa: CSVAENYGYTF; cdr3_nt: TGCAGCGTTGCGGAAAACTATGGCTACACCTTC
d_call: TRBD1; v_call: TRBV12-3/TRBV12-4; cdr3_length: 17; clone_size: few; j_call: TRBJ2-2; cdr3_aa: CASSAKVWGQGAGELFF; cdr3_nt: TGTGCCAGCAGCGCGAAGGTGTGGGGACAGGGCGCGGGGGAGCTGTTTTTT
d_call: TRBD2; v_call: TRBV20-1; cdr3_length: 16; clone_size: -; j_call: TRBJ2-5; cdr3_aa: CSTPNSLAGVQETQYF; cdr3_nt: TGCAGCACCCCTAACTCACTAGCGGGGGTGCAAGAGACCCAGTACTTC
d_call: -; v_call: TRBV29-1; cdr3_length: 17; clone_size: many; j_call: TRBJ2-3; cdr3_aa: CSVVGDHGGQITDTQYF; cdr3_nt: TGCAGCGTTGTCGGGGACCACGGGGGACAGATCACAGATACGCAGTATTTT
d_call: TRBD1; v_call: TRBV4-1; cdr3_length: 15; clone_size: many; j_call: TRBJ1-4; cdr3_aa: CASSTRQGSNEKLFF; cdr3_nt: TGCGCCAGCAGCACGCGACAGGGTTCAAATGAAAAACTGTTTTTT
d_call: TRBD2; v_call: TRBV6-5; cdr3_length: 18; clone_size: many; j_call: TRBJ2-3; cdr3_aa: CASSLGLAGGPNTDTQYF; cdr3_nt: TGTGCCAGCAGCCTTGGACTAGCGGGGGGGCCGAACACAGATACGCAGTATTTT
d_call: -; v_call: TRBV6-5; cdr3_length: 16; clone_size: few; j_call: TRBJ2-2; cdr3_aa: CASSYSRGRNTGELFF; cdr3_nt: TGTGCCAGCAGTTACTCGCGGGGACGGAACACCGGGGAGCTGTTTTTT
d_call: -; v_call: TRBV20-1; cdr3_length: 12; clone_size: few; j_call: TRBJ1-3; cdr3_aa: CSARYSGNTIYF; cdr3_nt: TGCAGTGCTAGGTACTCTGGAAACACCATATATTTT
d_call: -; v_call: TRBV29-1; cdr3_length: 13; clone_size: few; j_call: TRBJ1-1; cdr3_aa: CSVEGRSARGAFF; cdr3_nt: TGCAGCGTTGAAGGACGGTCCGCGAGGGGAGCTTTCTTT
d_call: -; v_call: TRBV25-1; cdr3_length: 14; clone_size: few; j_call: TRBJ2-1; cdr3_aa: CASSPARSYNEQFF; cdr3_nt: TGTGCCAGCAGTCCCGCGCGCTCCTACAATGAGCAGTTCTTC
d_call: -; v_call: TRBV7-2; cdr3_length: 17; clone_size: few; j_call: TRBJ2-5; cdr3_aa: CASSLVVGGGFQETQYF; cdr3_nt: TGTGCCAGCAGCTTAGTAGTTGGCGGGGGCTTTCAAGAGACCCAGTACTTC
d_call: -; v_call: TRBV5-1; cdr3_length: 15; clone_size: many; j_call: TRBJ1-6; cdr3_aa: CASSLEAGHDSPLHF; cdr3_nt: TGCGCCAGCAGCTTGGAAGCAGGTCATGATTCACCCCTCCACTTT
d_call: -; v_call: TRBV20-1; cdr3_length: 13; clone_size: -; j_call: TRBJ2-7; cdr3_aa: CSAEGERGYEQYF; cdr3_nt: TGCAGTGCCGAGGGAGAAAGAGGGTACGAGCAGTACTTC
d_call: -; v_call: TRBV20-1; cdr3_length: 15; clone_size: -; j_call: TRBJ2-7; cdr3_aa: CSAASPLPGLREQYF; cdr3_nt: TGCAGTGCTGCTTCGCCTCTCCCGGGGTTGCGCGAGCAGTACTTC
d_call: -; v_call: TRBV20-1; cdr3_length: 15; clone_size: many; j_call: TRBJ2-5; cdr3_aa: CSGRLRLRYQETQYF; cdr3_nt: TGCAGTGGTAGGCTGAGACTTAGGTACCAAGAGACCCAGTACTTC
d_call: -; v_call: TRBV29-1; cdr3_length: 13; clone_size: many; j_call: TRBJ1-1; cdr3_aa: CSVVQGAGTEAFF; cdr3_nt: TGCAGCGTTGTCCAAGGGGCCGGGACTGAAGCTTTCTTT
d_call: -; v_call: TRBV20-1; cdr3_length: 13; clone_size: many; j_call: TRBJ1-4; cdr3_aa: CSASTGTNEKLFF; cdr3_nt: TGCAGTGCTTCGACAGGAACTAATGAAAAACTGTTTTTT